A selection of T cell receptor beta chains follows, all from one sample in a study of blood T cell repertoires in COVID-19. Profiled with immunoSEQ multiplex PCR; TCRdb holds only in-frame clones, not every one. The table lists about 180,000 clones, about nine tenths of them singletons, with roughly 8.9% in the top ten. The sequencing input was PBMCs or T cells enriched from blood (not recorded which). The source is a woman aged 18-35 years who had recovered from COVID-19. The CDR3 runs from the conserved cysteine through the conserved F or W. D genes are given only for firm matches. Clone size appears in some rows only: once, few, many, or a class for an expanded clone.

V	D	size	J	DNA	CDR3
TRBV4-2	-	-	TRBJ1-5	TGTGCCAGCAGCCACTCTAATCAGCCCCAGCATTTT	CASSHSNQPQHF
TRBV28	-	-	TRBJ2-1	TGTGCCAGCAGTTTAACACTAGTCGATGAGCAGTTCTTC	CASSLTLVDEQFF
TRBV24-1	-	once	TRBJ1-4	TGTGCCACCAGTGGCGGGGATGAAAAACTGTTTTTT	CATSGGDEKLFF
TRBV30	TRBD1	-	TRBJ1-1	TGTGCCTGGACAGGGGGCGCGGCTGTCACTGAAGCTTTCTTT	CAWTGGAAVTEAFF
TRBV28	TRBD1	once	TRBJ1-2	TGTGCCAGTTTTCTTGACCGGGACAGGGACTTTGGGGGCTACACCTTC	CASFLDRDRDFGGYTF
TRBV9	TRBD1	-	TRBJ1-1	TGTGCCAGCAGCGTTGACAGGGGGACTGAAGCTTTCTTT	CASSVDRGTEAFF
TRBV5-1	-	-	TRBJ2-5	TGCGCCAGCAGCCCCTTACAGGGTTTCCAAGAGACCCAGTACTTC	CASSPLQGFQETQYF
TRBV10-2	-	-	TRBJ2-1	TGCGCCAGCGGTGGTGGGGGGATTGAGCAGTTCTTC	CASGGGGIEQFF
TRBV2	TRBD1	-	TRBJ1-2	TGTGCCAGCAGTGAAGTGGGACAGGGCTGGTATGGCTACACCTTC	CASSEVGQGWYGYTF
TRBV4-3	TRBD2	-	TRBJ2-3	TGCGCCAGCAGCCAAGAGTGGCTAGCGGGGGGTAACACAGATACGCAGTATTTT	CASSQEWLAGGNTDTQYF
TRBV6-5	-	-	TRBJ1-5	TGTGCCAGCAGTCGAGGGAGGGATCAGCCCCAGCATTTT	CASSRGRDQPQHF
TRBV28	TRBD2	-	TRBJ2-1	TGTGCCAGCAGTGAGCGGGGGAGCTCCTACAATGAGCAGTTCTTC	CASSERGSSYNEQFF
TRBV27	TRBD2	-	TRBJ2-5	TGTGCCAGCAGTTTAGGGGCGGGGGGTTGGGAGACCCAGTACTTC	CASSLGAGGWETQYF
TRBV19	-	few	TRBJ1-3	TGTGCCAGTATTGGAGGGTGGGGAAGCTCTGGAAACACCATATATTTT	CASIGGWGSSGNTIYF
TRBV5-1	-	once	TRBJ1-1	TGCGCCAGTACCGACTCAAGTTTAACTGAAGCTTTCTTT	CASTDSSLTEAFF
TRBV15	TRBD1	once	TRBJ2-7	TGTGCCACCAGCACGAGGACAGGATCATCTCCGGAGCAGTACTTC	CATSTRTGSSPEQYF
TRBV9	-	few	TRBJ2-3	TGTGCCAGCAGCGGAGACACAGATACGCAGTATTTT	CASSGDTDTQYF
TRBV7-2	TRBD1	-	TRBJ2-5	TGTGCCAGCAGCTTAATGGGACAGGGGGCGCGGGAGACCCAGTACTTC	CASSLMGQGARETQYF
TRBV6-2/TRBV6-3	-	-	TRBJ1-6	TGTGCCAGCAGTTACAGAGGGTCGTGGTCCTATAATTCACCCCTCCACTTT	CASSYRGSWSYNSPLHF
TRBV14	-	-	TRBJ2-5	TGTGCCAGCAGCCAAGGGCGGATAGGAGGAAATTACGGAGAGACCCAGTACTTC	CASSQGRIGGNYGETQYF
TRBV5-6	TRBD2	-	TRBJ2-7	TGTGCCAGCAGCTGGGGCGGGAGCTCCTACGAGCAGTACTTC	CASSWGGSSYEQYF
TRBV6-2/TRBV6-3	-	once	TRBJ2-5	TGTGCCAGCAGTTACTTCGGGGTCCAAGAGACCCAGTACTTC	CASSYFGVQETQYF
TRBV4-2	TRBD1	-	TRBJ1-1	TGTGCCAGCAGCCAAGGTTTTGGGACAGGGGTCAACACTGAAGCTTTCTTT	CASSQGFGTGVNTEAFF
TRBV28	-	-	TRBJ2-3	TGTGCCAGCAGAGAGAACACAGATACGCAGTATTTT	CASRENTDTQYF
TRBV10-3	-	-	TRBJ1-1	TGTGCCATCAGAGAGAGTGGTCAGTCCACCACCCAAGCTTTCTTT	CAIRESGQSTTQAFF
TRBV6-4	TRBD2	-	TRBJ2-1	TGTGCCAGCAGTGCCGGGACTAGCGGGAGTGTCGATGAGCAGTTCTTC	CASSAGTSGSVDEQFF
TRBV28	-	-	TRBJ1-2	TGTGCCAGCAGTTTATACCCCACAGGGATCTATGGCTACACCTTC	CASSLYPTGIYGYTF
TRBV19	-	-	TRBJ1-5	TGTGCCAGTAGGACGACAGGAAAGAGCAATCAGCCCCAGCATTTT	CASRTTGKSNQPQHF
TRBV27	-	-	TRBJ2-7	TGTGCCAGCAGTGCGTCCCGGGCAGGGATTAGAGAGCAGTACTTC	CASSASRAGIREQYF
TRBV6-4	TRBD2	-	TRBJ2-3	TGTGCCAGCAGACCGGGACTAGCAGCCGATACGCAGTATTTT	CASRPGLAADTQYF
TRBV3-1/TRBV3-2	TRBD2	-	TRBJ2-1	TGTGCCAGCAGCTTCGGGGGGGCTGGGTCCTACAATGAGCAGTTCTTC	CASSFGGAGSYNEQFF
TRBV6-2/TRBV6-3	-	-	TRBJ2-7	TGTGCCAGCAGTTACTCGGTTGCGGGTCCCTACGAGCAGTACTTC	CASSYSVAGPYEQYF
TRBV5-1	-	-	TRBJ1-1	TGCGCCAGCAGCTCCACCGGAGCAGGGGCCCTCTTTACTGAAGCTTTCTTT	CASSSTGAGALFTEAFF
TRBV3-1/TRBV3-2	-	-	TRBJ2-2	TGTGCCAGCAGTCAGCTAGCGTGGGGAGTGGCCGGGGAGCTGTTTTTT	CASSQLAWGVAGELFF
TRBV2	TRBD1	-	TRBJ1-5	TGTGCCAGCAGTTCGGACAGGATCAGCAATCAGCCCCAGCATTTT	CASSSDRISNQPQHF
TRBV6-5	TRBD1	-	TRBJ1-5	TGTGCCAGCAGTTACTCTGGGGGACAGGTCAATCAGCCCCAGCATTTT	CASSYSGGQVNQPQHF
TRBV29-1	TRBD1	-	TRBJ2-7	TGCAGCGTTACAGGGGGCTACTCCTACGAGCAGTACTTC	CSVTGGYSYEQYF
TRBV6-2/TRBV6-3	-	-	TRBJ2-1	TGTGCCAGCAGTTACGGACAGAGCAATGAGCAGTTCTTC	CASSYGQSNEQFF
TRBV12-2	-	-	TRBJ2-3	TGTGCAAGTCGCTCCTCCGTTCTAGCAGATTGCACAGATACGCAGTATTTT	CASRSSVLADCTDTQYF
TRBV16	TRBD1	-	TRBJ1-2	TGTGCCAGCAGCCAAAACTACCAAGGGGGCGCGGGAGGTGGCTACACCTTC	CASSQNYQGGAGGGYTF
TRBV6-5	-	-	TRBJ1-2	TGTGCCAGCACCCAACAGGCCCCGGGGGGGGGTGGCTACACCTTC	CASTQQAPGGGGYTF
TRBV6-5	TRBD1	-	TRBJ1-5	TGTGCCAGCAGTTCTGAAGGGACAGGTCTCAATCAGCCCCAGCATTTT	CASSSEGTGLNQPQHF
TRBV30	TRBD1	-	TRBJ1-2	TGTGCCTGGAGTGTCTACCGGGACAGGGGGCGTCCGGGCTATGGCTACACCTTC	CAWSVYRDRGRPGYGYTF
TRBV10-3	TRBD1	-	TRBJ1-2	TGTGCCATCACCCCGGGACAGGGGGACTATGGCTACACCTTC	CAITPGQGDYGYTF
TRBV1	-	-	TRBJ2-1	TGCACCAGCAGCCAAGATCGGACAGGGAGTGAGCAGTTCTTC	CTSSQDRTGSEQFF
TRBV13	TRBD2	-	TRBJ2-7	TGTGCCAGCAGCTTAGGCCCTAGCGGGGGGGCTGACGAGCAGTACTTC	CASSLGPSGGADEQYF
TRBV12-3/TRBV12-4	-	few	TRBJ1-1	TGTGCCAGCAGTGGGGACACCACTGAAGCTTTCTTT	CASSGDTTEAFF
TRBV2	TRBD1	-	TRBJ1-5	TGTGCCAGCAGCGAGACAGGGGTGGCCCTATGGAGCAATCAGCCCCAGCATTTT	CASSETGVALWSNQPQHF
TRBV10-3	-	-	TRBJ2-1	TGTGCCATCACTCCAGGCCACAATGAGCAGTTCTTC	CAITPGHNEQFF
TRBV2	-	-	TRBJ1-4	TGTGCCAGCACCCAATCGGCGGTGGAAAATGAAAAACTGTTTTTT	CASTQSAVENEKLFF
TRBV15	-	few	TRBJ1-5	TGTGCCACCAGCAGCGGGAAATATCAGCCCCAGCATTTT	CATSSGKYQPQHF
TRBV4-1	-	-	TRBJ2-1	TGCGCCAGCAGCCAAGGAACAGGCGCTCGATTAAATGAGCAGTTCTTC	CASSQGTGARLNEQFF
TRBV28	-	few	TRBJ1-2	TGTGCCAGCAGTCCGCCGGGAGTCTATGGCTACACCTTC	CASSPPGVYGYTF